Sequencing of this T cell receptor (beta chain) was carried out in a study of shared clonotypes between healthy human individuals. General study findings and limits: The low donor count limited represented genetic and exposure-history diversity. Clonotype sharing among donors was thought likely to change with sequencing depth.

With respect to this clone: What it binds is not known.

The V gene lost 6 bases and the J gene lost 0 bases, with 19 bases spanning the gap. This CDR3 has 17 amino acids. In germline, CDR1 is LNHDA, CDR2 SQIVND (reference sequence). Produced via immunoSEQ multiplex PCR; TCRdb's table is partial and in-frame only. The sample lists approximately 2.5 million clones; more than 80% were seen once. The TCR was taken from a young man in good health. The sample was naive CD4+ T cells sorted from blood. The subset was: CD45RA+ positively selected. The chain recombines TRBV19 with TRBJ2-3; D is unresolved. CDR3 bases: TGTGCCAGTAGCATCGGCCTGATCATGACTAGCACAGATACGCAGTATTTT. Amino acids: CASSIGLIMTSTDTQYF.